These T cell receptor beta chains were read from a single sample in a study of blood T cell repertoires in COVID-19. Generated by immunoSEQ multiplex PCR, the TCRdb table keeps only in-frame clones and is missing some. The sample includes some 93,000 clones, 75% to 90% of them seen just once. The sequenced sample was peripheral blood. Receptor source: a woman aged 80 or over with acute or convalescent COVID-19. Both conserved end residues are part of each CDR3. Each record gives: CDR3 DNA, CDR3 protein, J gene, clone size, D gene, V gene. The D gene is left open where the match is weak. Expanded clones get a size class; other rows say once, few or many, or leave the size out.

TGTGCCAGCAGCTTATGGGGGGACTCCCAAGAGACCCAGTACTTC	CASSLWGDSQETQYF	TRBJ2-5	-	-	TRBV11-2
TGTGCCAGCTCACCTCTGAGGGAAGGGGGCTCTGGCACTGAAGCTTTCTTT	CASSPLREGGSGTEAFF	TRBJ1-1	-	TRBD1	TRBV18
TGTGCCAGCAGCAAGGGCGGGGAAGGCTACACCTTC	CASSKGGEGYTF	TRBJ1-2	-	-	TRBV21-1
TGTGCCATCAGTCAAGCCTCCGGGACAGGGGGGGAGACCCAGTACTTC	CAISQASGTGGETQYF	TRBJ2-5	-	TRBD1	TRBV10-3
TGTGCCAGCAGATACACTAGCGGGGGGGCCAACGGGGAGCTGTTTTTT	CASRYTSGGANGELFF	TRBJ2-2	-	TRBD2	TRBV2
TGTGCCAGCACCCCGACGGGAAGCTCCTACGAGCAGTACTTC	CASTPTGSSYEQYF	TRBJ2-7	-	-	TRBV28
TGTGCCAGCAGAAATACTAACGGAGGTTGGACGAATGAGCAGTTCTTC	CASRNTNGGWTNEQFF	TRBJ2-1	-	-	TRBV11-3
TGTGCCAGCAGCTTGGTGGAGGGTAACACTGAAGCTTTCTTT	CASSLVEGNTEAFF	TRBJ1-1	-	-	TRBV5-5
TGTGCCAGCAGCGGACAGGGAGCTAACTATGGCTACACCTTC	CASSGQGANYGYTF	TRBJ1-2	-	TRBD1	TRBV2
TGTGCCAGCAGCTTAACAGGTTATAGCAATCAGCCCCAGCATTTT	CASSLTGYSNQPQHF	TRBJ1-5	-	-	TRBV5-5
TGTGCCAGTAGTATAGATCTCGGGTATGGCTACACCTTC	CASSIDLGYGYTF	TRBJ1-2	-	-	TRBV19
TGCAGCGGACAGGGGAACACTGAAGCTTTCTTT	CSGQGNTEAFF	TRBJ1-1	-	TRBD1	TRBV29-1
TGTGCCTCCTCCTGGGGGCACAATGAGCAGTTCTTC	CASSWGHNEQFF	TRBJ2-1	few	-	TRBV19
TGTGCCAGCAGCTTGGCCCCAGGACAGGGGTACGAGCAGTACTTC	CASSLAPGQGYEQYF	TRBJ2-7	-	TRBD1	TRBV5-4
TGTGCTAGTGGTTTGGCCCGCGGGTTGGCTGAAGCTTTCTTT	CASGLARGLAEAFF	TRBJ1-1	-	-	TRBV12-5
TGTGCCACCAGTGTAGGGACTAGCGTACGCACAGATACGCAGTATTTT	CATSVGTSVRTDTQYF	TRBJ2-3	-	TRBD2	TRBV24-1
TGTGCCAGCAGCTTGGGACAGGGACGCTACGAGCAGTACTTC	CASSLGQGRYEQYF	TRBJ2-7	-	TRBD1	TRBV7-9